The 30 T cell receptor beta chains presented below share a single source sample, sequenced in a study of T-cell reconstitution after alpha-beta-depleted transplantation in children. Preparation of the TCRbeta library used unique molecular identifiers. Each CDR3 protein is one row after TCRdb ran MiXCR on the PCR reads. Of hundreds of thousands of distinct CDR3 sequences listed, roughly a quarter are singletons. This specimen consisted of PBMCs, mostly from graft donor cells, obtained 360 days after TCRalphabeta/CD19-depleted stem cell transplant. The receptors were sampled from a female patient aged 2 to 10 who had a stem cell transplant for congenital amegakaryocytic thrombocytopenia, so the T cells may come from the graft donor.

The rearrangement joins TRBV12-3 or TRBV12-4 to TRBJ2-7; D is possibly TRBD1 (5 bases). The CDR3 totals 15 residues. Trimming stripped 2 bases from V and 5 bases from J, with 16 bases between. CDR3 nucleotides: TGTGCCAGCAGTTTATCGTCTAGTCTCAGGGACGAGCAGTACTTC. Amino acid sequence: CASSLSSSLRDEQYF.

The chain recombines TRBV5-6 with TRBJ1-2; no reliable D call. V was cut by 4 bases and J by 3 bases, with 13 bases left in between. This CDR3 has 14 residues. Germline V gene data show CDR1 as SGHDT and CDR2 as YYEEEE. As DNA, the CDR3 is TGTGCCAGCAGCCAGGAAGGACTGGACTATGGCTACACCTTC. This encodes CASSQEGLDYGYTF.

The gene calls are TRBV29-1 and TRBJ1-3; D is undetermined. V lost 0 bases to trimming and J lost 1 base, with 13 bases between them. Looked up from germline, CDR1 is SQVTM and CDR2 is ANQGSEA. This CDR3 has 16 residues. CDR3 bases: TGCAGCGTTGAAGAGGTACAAAGCTCTTCTGGAAACACCATATATTTT. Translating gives CSVEEVQSSSGNTIYF.

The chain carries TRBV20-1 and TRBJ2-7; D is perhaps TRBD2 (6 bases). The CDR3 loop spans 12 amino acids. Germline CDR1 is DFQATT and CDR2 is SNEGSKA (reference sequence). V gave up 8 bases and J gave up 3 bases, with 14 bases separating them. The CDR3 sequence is CSFLPGSYEQYF. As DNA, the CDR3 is TGCAGTTTTCTACCCGGGAGCTACGAGCAGTACTTC.

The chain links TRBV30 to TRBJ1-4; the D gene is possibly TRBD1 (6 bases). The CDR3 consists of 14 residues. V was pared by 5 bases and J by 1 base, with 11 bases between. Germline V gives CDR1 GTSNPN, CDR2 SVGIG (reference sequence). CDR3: CAWCARGTNEKLFF. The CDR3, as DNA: TGTGCCTGGTGCGCCAGGGGAACTAATGAAAAACTGTTTTTT.

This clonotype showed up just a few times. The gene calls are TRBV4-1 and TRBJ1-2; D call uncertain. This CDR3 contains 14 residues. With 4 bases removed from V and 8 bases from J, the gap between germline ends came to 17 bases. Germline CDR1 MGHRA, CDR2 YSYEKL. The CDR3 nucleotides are TGCGCCAGCAGCCCCCTGGGCGGAGGAGGCGGCTACACCTTC. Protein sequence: CASSPLGGGGGYTF.

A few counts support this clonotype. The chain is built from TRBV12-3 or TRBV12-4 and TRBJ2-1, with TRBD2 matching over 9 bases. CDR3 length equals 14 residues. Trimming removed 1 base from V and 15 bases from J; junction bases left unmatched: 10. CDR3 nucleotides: TGTGCCAGCAGTTTAGGTCTAGCGGGACCACCGCTGTTCTTC. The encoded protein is CASSLGLAGPPLFF.

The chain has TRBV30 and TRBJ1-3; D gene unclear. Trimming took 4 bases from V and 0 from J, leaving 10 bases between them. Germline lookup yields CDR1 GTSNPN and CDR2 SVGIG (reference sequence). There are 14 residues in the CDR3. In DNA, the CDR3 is TGTGCCTGGAAAAAGGATAACTCTGGAAACACCATATATTTT. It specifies CAWKKDNSGNTIYF.

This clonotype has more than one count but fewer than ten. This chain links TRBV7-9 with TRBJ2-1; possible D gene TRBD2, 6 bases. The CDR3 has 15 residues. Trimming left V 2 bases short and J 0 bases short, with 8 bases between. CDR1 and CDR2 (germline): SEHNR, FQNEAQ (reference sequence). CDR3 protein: CASSLIGSSYNEQFF. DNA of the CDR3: TGTGCCAGCAGCTTAATCGGGAGCTCCTACAATGAGCAGTTCTTC.

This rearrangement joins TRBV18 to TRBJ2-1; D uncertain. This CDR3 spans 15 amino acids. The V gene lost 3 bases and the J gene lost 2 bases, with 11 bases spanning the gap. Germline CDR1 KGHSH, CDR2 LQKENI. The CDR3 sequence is CASSPMDGPYNEQFF. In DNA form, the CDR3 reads TGTGCCAGCTCACCTATGGACGGACCCTACAATGAGCAGTTCTTC.

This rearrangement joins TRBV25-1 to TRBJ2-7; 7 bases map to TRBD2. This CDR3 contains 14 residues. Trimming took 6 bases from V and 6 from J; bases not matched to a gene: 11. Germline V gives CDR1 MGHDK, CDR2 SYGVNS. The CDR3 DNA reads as TGTGCCAGCAGCAGAATTACTAGCGCCAGCGAGCAGTACTTC. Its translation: CASSRITSASEQYF.

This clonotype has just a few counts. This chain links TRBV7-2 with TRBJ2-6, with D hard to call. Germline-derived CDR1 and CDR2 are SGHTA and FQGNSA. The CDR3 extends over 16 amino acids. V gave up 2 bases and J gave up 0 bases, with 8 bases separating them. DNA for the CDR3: TGTGCCAGCAGCTTATCCCAGAACTCTGGGGCCAACGTCCTGACTTTC. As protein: CASSLSQNSGANVLTF.

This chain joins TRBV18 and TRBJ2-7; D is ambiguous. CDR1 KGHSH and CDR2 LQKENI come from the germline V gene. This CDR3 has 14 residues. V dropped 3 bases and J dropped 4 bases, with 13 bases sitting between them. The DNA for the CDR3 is TGTGCCAGCTCACCGGGGTCAGCAAAATACGAGCAGTACTTC. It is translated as CASSPGSAKYEQYF.

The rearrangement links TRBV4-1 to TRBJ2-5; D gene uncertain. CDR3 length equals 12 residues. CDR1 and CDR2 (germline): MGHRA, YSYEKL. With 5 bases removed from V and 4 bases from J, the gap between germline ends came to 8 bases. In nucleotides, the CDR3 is TGCGCCAGCAGCTTTTCGGGAGAGACCCAGTACTTC. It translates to CASSFSGETQYF.

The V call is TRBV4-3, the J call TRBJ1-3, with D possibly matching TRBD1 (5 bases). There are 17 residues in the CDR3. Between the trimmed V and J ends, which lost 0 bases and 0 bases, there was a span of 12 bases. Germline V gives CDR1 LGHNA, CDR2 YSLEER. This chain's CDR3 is CASSQDLGPSSGNTIYF. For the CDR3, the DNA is TGCGCCAGCAGCCAAGATCTGGGACCGAGCTCTGGAAACACCATATATTTT.

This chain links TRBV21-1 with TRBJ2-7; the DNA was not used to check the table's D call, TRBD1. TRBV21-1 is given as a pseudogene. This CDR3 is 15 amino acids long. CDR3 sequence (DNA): TGTGCCAGCAGCAGACGCGGGACAGGGGCCTACGAGCAGTACTTC. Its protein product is CASSRRGTGAYEQYF.

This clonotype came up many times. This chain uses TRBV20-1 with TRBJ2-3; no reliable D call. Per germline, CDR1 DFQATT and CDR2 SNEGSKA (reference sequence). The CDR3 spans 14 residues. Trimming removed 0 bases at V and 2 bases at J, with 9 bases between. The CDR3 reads CSARDPRITDTQYF. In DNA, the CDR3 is TGCAGTGCTAGAGATCCGAGGATCACAGATACGCAGTATTTT.

CDR3 in amino acids: CASSLIAGSQETQYF. CDR3 in DNA: TGTGCCAGCAGCCTGATAGCGGGATCTCAAGAGACCCAGTACTTC. The chain recombines TRBV7-2 with TRBJ2-5, with TRBD2 matching 8 bases. From germline, CDR1 is SGHTA and CDR2 FQGNSA. This CDR3 region has 15 residues. V dropped 5 bases and J dropped 2; count of bases not matched to a gene: 7.

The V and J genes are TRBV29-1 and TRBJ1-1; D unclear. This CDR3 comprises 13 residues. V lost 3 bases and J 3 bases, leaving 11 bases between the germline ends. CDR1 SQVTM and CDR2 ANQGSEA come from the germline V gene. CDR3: CSVDPGMDTEAFF. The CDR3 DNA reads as TGCAGCGTTGATCCGGGCATGGACACTGAAGCTTTCTTT.

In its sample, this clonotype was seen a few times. The CDR3 spells CASSPLQDTQYF. The CDR3 DNA reads as TGCGCCAGCAGCCCACTACAGGATACGCAGTATTTT. The chain joins TRBV5-1 to TRBJ2-3; no clear D. With 4 bases removed from V and 6 bases from J, the gap between germline ends came to 9 bases. Germline assignment: CDR1 SGHRS and CDR2 YFSETQ. The CDR3 spans 12 residues.

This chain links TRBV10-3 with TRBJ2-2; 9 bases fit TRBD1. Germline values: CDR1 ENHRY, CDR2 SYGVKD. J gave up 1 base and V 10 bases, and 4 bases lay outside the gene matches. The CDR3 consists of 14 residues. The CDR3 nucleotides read TGTGCCACGGGACAGGGAAAGAACACCGGGGAGCTGTTTTTT. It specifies CATGQGKNTGELFF.

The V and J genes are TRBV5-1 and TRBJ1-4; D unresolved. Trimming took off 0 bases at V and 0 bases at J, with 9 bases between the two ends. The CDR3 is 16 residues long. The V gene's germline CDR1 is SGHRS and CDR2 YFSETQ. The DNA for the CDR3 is TGCGCCAGCAGCTTGGCCCCGGGATCAACTAATGAAAAACTGTTTTTT. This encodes CASSLAPGSTNEKLFF.

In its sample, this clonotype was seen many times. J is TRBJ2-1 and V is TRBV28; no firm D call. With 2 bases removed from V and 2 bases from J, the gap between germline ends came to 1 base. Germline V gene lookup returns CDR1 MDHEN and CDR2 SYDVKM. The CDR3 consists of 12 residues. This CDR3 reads CASSLPYNEQFF. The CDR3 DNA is TGTGCCAGCAGTTTACCCTACAATGAGCAGTTCTTC.

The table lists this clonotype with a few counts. The CDR3 DNA follows: TGTGCCAGCAGTTTATCAGGGAGCCCCTACCCCTACGAGCAGTACTTC. Protein sequence: CASSLSGSPYPYEQYF. The V and J genes are TRBV28 and TRBJ2-7; either TRBD1 or TRBD2 may supply D (5 bases each). CDR1 and CDR2 from the germline V gene are MDHEN and SYDVKM. The CDR3 sequence is 16 residues long. The V end was cut by 1 base, the J end by 2 bases, with 15 bases between.

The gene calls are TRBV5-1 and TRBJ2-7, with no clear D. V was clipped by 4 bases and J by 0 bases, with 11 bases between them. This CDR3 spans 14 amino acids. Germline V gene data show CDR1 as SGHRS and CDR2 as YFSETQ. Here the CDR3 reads CASSPWALSYEQYF. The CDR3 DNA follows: TGCGCCAGCAGCCCCTGGGCCCTCTCCTACGAGCAGTACTTC.

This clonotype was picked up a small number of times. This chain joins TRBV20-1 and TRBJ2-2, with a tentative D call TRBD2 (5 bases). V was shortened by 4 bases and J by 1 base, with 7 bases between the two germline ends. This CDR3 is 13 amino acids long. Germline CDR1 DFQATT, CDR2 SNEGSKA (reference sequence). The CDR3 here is CSAMGVNTGELFF. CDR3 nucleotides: TGCAGTGCTATGGGAGTGAACACCGGGGAGCTGTTTTTT.

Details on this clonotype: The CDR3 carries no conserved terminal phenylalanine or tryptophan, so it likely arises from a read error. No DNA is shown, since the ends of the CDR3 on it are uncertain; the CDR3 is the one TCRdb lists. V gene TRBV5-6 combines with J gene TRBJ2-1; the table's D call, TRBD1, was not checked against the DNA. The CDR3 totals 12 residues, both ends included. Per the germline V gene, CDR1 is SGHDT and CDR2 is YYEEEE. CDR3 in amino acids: CASSSFSGSRTL.

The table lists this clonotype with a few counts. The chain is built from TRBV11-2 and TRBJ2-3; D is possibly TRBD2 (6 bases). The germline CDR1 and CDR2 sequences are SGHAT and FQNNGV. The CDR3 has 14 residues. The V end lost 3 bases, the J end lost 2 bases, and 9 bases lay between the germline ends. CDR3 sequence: CASSFLATTDTQYF. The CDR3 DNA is TGTGCCAGCAGCTTTCTAGCGACCACAGATACGCAGTATTTT.

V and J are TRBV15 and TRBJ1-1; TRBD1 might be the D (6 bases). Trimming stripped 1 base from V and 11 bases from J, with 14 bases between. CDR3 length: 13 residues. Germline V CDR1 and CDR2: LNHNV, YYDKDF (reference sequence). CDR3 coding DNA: TGTGCCACCAGCAGAGGAACAGGGATCGCGGCTTTCTTT. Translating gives CATSRGTGIAAFF.

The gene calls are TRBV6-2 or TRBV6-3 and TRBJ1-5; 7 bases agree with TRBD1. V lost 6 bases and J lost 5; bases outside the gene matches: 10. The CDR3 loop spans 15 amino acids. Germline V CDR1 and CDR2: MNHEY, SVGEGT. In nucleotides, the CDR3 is TGTGCCAGCAGCGTAAAGCGACAGGGCGATCAGCCCCAGCATTTT. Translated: CASSVKRQGDQPQHF.